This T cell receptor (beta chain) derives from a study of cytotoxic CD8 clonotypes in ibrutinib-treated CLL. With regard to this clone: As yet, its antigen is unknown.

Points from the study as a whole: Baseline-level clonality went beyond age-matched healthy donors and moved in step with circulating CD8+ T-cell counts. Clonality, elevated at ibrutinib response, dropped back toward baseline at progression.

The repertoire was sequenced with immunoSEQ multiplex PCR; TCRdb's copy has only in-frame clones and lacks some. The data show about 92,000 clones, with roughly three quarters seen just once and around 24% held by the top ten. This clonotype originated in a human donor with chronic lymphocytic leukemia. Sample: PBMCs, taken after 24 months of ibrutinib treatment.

In DNA, the CDR3 is TGTGCCGGCGGGGGACTAGCGGCAGATACGCAGTATTTT. Translating gives CAGGGLAADTQYF. The genes are TRBV10-3 and TRBJ2-3, with 11 bases matching TRBD2. V dropped 11 bases and J dropped 4; count of bases not matched to a gene: 5. The CDR3 spans 13 residues. Germline CDR1 and CDR2: ENHRY and SYGVKD.